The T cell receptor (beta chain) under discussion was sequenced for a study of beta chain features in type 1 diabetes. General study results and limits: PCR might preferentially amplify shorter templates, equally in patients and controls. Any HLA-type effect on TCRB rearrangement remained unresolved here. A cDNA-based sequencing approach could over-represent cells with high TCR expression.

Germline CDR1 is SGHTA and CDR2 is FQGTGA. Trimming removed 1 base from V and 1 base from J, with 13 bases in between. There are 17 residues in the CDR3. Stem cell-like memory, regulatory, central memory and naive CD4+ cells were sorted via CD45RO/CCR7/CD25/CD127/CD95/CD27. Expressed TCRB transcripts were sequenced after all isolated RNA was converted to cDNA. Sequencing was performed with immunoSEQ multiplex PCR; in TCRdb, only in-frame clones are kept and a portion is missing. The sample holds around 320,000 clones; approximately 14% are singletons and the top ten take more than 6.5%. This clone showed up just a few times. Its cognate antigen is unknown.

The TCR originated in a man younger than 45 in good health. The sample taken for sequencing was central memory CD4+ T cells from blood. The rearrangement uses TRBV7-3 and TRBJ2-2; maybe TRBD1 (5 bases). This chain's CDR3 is CASSLRGRVVNTGELFF. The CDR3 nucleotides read TGTGCCAGCAGCTTAAGAGGCAGGGTGGTGAACACCGGGGAGCTGTTTTTT.